This entry describes one T cell receptor beta chain. This clone has only a few counts. This receptor's antigen is unknown. Base qualities are not at hand, and no much larger clone is one base apart. The cohort comprised hundreds of healthy bone marrow donors. Cohort members were all nominally healthy when sampled, although unrecorded immune exposures were likely present. The donor was CMV seropositive and was included in the group of approximately 300 seropositive cohort members. Each donor provided a peripheral blood sample, and peripheral blood mononuclear cells were used for TCR beta sequencing. The Qiagen DNeasy Blood Extraction Kit was used to extract genomic DNA from the blood cell samples. V loses 3 bases, J loses 0 bases, and the germline ends lie 11 bases apart. The CDR3 goes from the cysteine to the phenylalanine over 15 residues. Only the CDR3 DNA stays, 45 bases, in frame from base 1. CDR1 and CDR2 are read off the germline V gene as KGHSH and LQKENI.

This sample is part of a study of cytomegalovirus exposure and HLA in healthy donors (dated by TCRdb to about 2017). About the investigation overall: According to an earlier analysis of 587 of the donors, about 179 million T cells yielded some 110 million unique TCR beta sequences and 276 Gb of sequence data. Donor age, sex, ethnicity and CMV serostatus were collected together with the repertoire data. In a later analysis, previously published TCR beta repertoires from some 640 donors were re-analyzed and high-resolution HLA genotyping was added so that TCR occurrence patterns could be studied. In an earlier analysis of over 550 of the donors, high-throughput TCR beta sequencing was used to judge whether each TCR beta V gene segment behaved as functional or pseudogenic. Typing coverage differed by locus: A, B, C, DRB1 and DQB1 were typed in about 620-630 donors, DQA1 in approximately 520, DPA1 in 600 to 610, and DPB1 in about 450. A later genetic analysis used genome-wide SNP genotypes for 398 of the 666 donors, treating that subset as a discovery cohort. About five DR-DQ haplotypes were handled as single units for association and clustering, since linkage in the cohort was strong. Of the roughly 400 genotyped donors, around 81% fell in the genetic ancestry cluster associated with self-reported Caucasian donors. An early release covering some 640 HLA-typed donors comprised approximately 290 gigabases of sequencing data and 85 million or so unique TCR sequences. Every discovery cohort repertoire had been produced on one sequencing platform. On average, around 230,000 unique TCR beta nucleotide sequences were sequenced per donor among 300 to 500 genotyped donors of the cohort, with 15% to 20% of those sequences being non-productive. The T cell repertoires of 550 to 850 subjects were profiled by immunosequencing and related to cytomegalovirus serostatus. The study combined high-throughput TCR immunosequencing, statistical association of individual TCRs with disease status, and machine learning to predict cytomegalovirus infection status. The aim of the study was to test whether cataloging public T cell receptors could identify signatures of past pathogen exposure. HLA typing covered class I and class II loci at four-digit resolution. Besides the first cohort of 666 subjects, a separate validation cohort made up of over a hundred different subjects was used. The later analysis used no new phenotypic data to find candidate immune exposures, relying instead on TCR beta sequences and their occurrence across donors. Broad study findings and their caveats: A later analysis found that most CMV-associated TCR beta chains appeared HLA-restricted, with HLA associations seemingly driven largely by CMV exposure. In vitro tests confirmed that a few of the cytomegalovirus-associated TCR beta chains recognize cytomegalovirus antigens. Some IMGT-functional V segments, including TRBV6-2 and TRBV6-3, could not be distinguished by the 87-base-pair reads and were therefore excluded. Because HLA typing was missing for some donors at each locus, association tests included only the typed subset. Only TCR beta chains were sequenced in this cohort, and the absence of alpha or paired-chain data limited detectable features. Presence/absence analyses assumed roughly uniform sequencing depth across donors, an assumption that may not hold. The sequencing pipeline was judged likely to have produced a cluster of highly shared sequence variants as a technical artifact. An earlier analysis of 587 of the donors showed that most TCR beta V segments appeared in productive rearrangements either about 87% or about 30% of the time, which broadly matched IMGT annotations. Because counts were too low, seventeen rarely observed V segments, including chromosome 9 orphons, were excluded from the earlier analysis of 587 of the donors. A later analysis reported that several top co-occurrence clusters appeared linked to parvovirus B19, influenza, CMV and Epstein-Barr virus. The authors suggested that the approach could potentially be generalized to other disease states and immunological phenotypes. Immune exposure information for the cohort was limited to CMV serostatus. In a later analysis, the rate of TCR association differed among HLA loci, with DRB1 alleles having the most associated TCRs and HLA-C alleles having the fewest. Across donors, most TCR sequences were observed very rarely, whereas some public TCRs were present in many individuals. Correlated functional status among segregating V segments might reflect linkage disequilibrium, but an unknown experimental factor could not be ruled out. In a later genetic analysis, a missense DCLRE1C variant was associated with V-gene and J-gene trimming of TCR beta chains, and the association was replicated in an independent cohort. A total of 164 TCR beta chains were listed by the study as associated with cytomegalovirus. Compared with the approximately 720-donor mean, donors in an Asian-associated ancestry cluster had fewer N-insertions in productive TCRs, according to a later genetic analysis. When HLA alleles, especially DR and DQ, strongly co-occurred, attributing TCR associations to individual alleles was difficult. A further reported finding was that TCR beta sequences accurately predicted the HLA-A and HLA-B alleles for most subjects in the first cohort. A later analysis associated about 18,000 TCR beta sequences with specific HLA alleles at a false discovery rate of 0.05. The classifier was reported to diagnose cytomegalovirus status with high specificity and sensitivity in both the original and validation cohorts. Compared with equally common non-associated chains, HLA-associated TCR beta chains in a later analysis were more clonally expanded and had lower generation probabilities.

The library was made by the immunoSEQ multiplex PCR assay. For the multiplex PCR, a mixture combining 60 forward primers for TCR Vbeta segments and 13 reverse primers for TCR Jbeta segments was used. Amplification of the CDR3 region of rearranged TCR beta genes was performed with a multiplex PCR assay on genomic DNA. Amplified TCR beta libraries were sequenced as 87-base-pair reads on the Illumina HiSeq System. Under the source paper's analysis protocol: A later analysis tallied 75 million to 85 million unique TCR beta chains across the 700 or so repertoires, and approximately 11 million of those chains were shared by two or more donors. A nearest-neighbor algorithm error-corrected the raw reads and collapsed the reads into unique sequences, merging closely related sequences to remove PCR and sequencing errors. V, D and J gene segments were assigned by aligning CDR3 sequences to IMGT reference sequences. For a sequence to be retained, a match of at least six nucleotides to both a V gene segment and a J gene segment was required. Rearrangements were called productive when the CDR3 lacked stop codons and stayed in frame with V and J; all others were non-productive. CDR3 was defined according to IMGT convention as the region running from the second conserved V-encoded cysteine to the conserved J-encoded phenylalanine. The earlier analysis of about 500 of the donors excluded sequences that lacked an unambiguous match to a single V gene segment. In an earlier analysis of 587 of the donors, V segments were called functional above 56.7% productive rearrangements and were called segregating when the between-donor standard deviation exceeded 5%. A statistical classification framework was built for diagnosing cytomegalovirus status from the catalog of TCR beta chain sequences. V and J gene assignment, in a later analysis, came from comparing TCR nucleotide sequences with IMGT/GENE-DB human TR gene sequences. A later analysis assigned CDR3 sequences and most-parsimonious VDJ recombination scenarios with the TCRdist pipeline. In a later analysis, each TCR beta chain was defined by its CDR3 amino acid sequence together with its V-gene family, and reads without a unique V-gene family were excluded. A later analysis removed several hundred highly shared, low-generation-probability nucleotide sequences to deal with suspected cross-contamination and a sequencing artifact. In a later analysis, a clonal expansion index for each public chain was calculated from normalized within-repertoire ranks of inferred template counts. Generation probabilities in a later analysis came from a VDJ recombination model fitted to out-of-frame rearrangements, and those results were checked against IGoR. A later analysis scored TCR-TCR, TCR-HLA and TCR-CMV co-occurrence with hypergeometric tests, applying a repertoire-size bias correction to TCR pairs. False discovery rates were estimated in a later analysis by permuting HLA or CMV assignments 20 times. A later analysis grouped co-occurring TCRs with DBSCAN, adding TCRdist sequence similarity when clustering within HLA-allele-positive subsets. Co-occurrence clustering excluded repertoires with fewer than 30,000 or more than 120,000 public chains, plus five with anomalous nucleotide sharing. In its TCRdb copy, this immuneACCESS table keeps in-frame sequences only and misses some clones. Where compared with another copy, unresolved V genes explain less than half of these, and the others have no known cause. Clonal size and the V and J genes are those of that table, whereas D and trimming came from the DNA. This sample has roughly 200,000 clones in its table, and 9.5% of those were observed once. 1% to 1.5% of the sample belongs to the ten largest clones.

Material for sequencing was PBMCs. The receptor comes from a woman aged 30 to 39 in good health and CMV-seropositive. The chain links TRBV18 with TRBJ1-1, and TRBD1 may be the D gene, going by 6 matching bases. The DNA sequence is given as TGTGCCAGCTCACCGTCGGACAGACTGAACACTGAAGCTTTCTTT. Translated, this gives CASSPSDRLNTEAFF.